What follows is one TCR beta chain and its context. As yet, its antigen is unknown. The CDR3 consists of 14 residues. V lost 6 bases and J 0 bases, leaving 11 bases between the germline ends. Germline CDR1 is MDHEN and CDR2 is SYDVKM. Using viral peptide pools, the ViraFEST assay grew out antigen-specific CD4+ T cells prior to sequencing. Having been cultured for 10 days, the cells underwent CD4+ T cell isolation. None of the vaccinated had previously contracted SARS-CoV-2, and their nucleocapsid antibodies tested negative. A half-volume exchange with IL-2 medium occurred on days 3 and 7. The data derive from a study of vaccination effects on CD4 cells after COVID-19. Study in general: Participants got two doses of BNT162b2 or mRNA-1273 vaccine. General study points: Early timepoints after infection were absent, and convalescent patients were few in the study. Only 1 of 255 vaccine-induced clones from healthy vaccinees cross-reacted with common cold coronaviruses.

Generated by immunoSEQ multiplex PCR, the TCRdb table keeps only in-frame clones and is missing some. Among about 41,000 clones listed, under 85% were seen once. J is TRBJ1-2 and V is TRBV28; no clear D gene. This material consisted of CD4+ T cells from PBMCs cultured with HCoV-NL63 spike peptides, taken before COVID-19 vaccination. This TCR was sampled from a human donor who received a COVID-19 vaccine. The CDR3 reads CASSEQNSNYGYTF. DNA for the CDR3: TGTGCCAGCAGCGAACAGAACTCTAACTATGGCTACACCTTC.